This is a list of T cell receptor beta chains from one sample in a study of cytomegalovirus exposure and HLA in healthy donors. Method: immunoSEQ multiplex PCR; TCRdb's copy keeps in-frame clones and lacks some. The sample consists of around 200,000 clones, over 65% of them appearing once. Sample: PBMCs. The receptors here all came from a woman aged 60-75 years in good health and CMV-seropositive. Both conserved end residues are trimmed from each CDR3. Fields, in order: CDR3 length, V gene, CDR3 protein.

13,TRBV5-1,ASSLGQTFNEKLF
14,TRBV7-2,ASSLSSGNNQETQY
14,TRBV5-1,ASSLEGTGGTGELF
14,TRBV5-1,ASSFGLAGVVDTQY
12,TRBV9,ASSGSRGGGGYT
13,TRBV9,ASSVGTVPGGGYT
11,TRBV16,ASSRQTQETQY
13,TRBV5-1,ASSTLTDPQETQY
14,TRBV27,ASSPRQGHSYNEQF
11,TRBV2,ASSRLAGGEQY
13,TRBV15,ATSRGGQGAQEQY
11,TRBV11-2,ASSLSYQETQY
13,TRBV7-9,ASSSNQGRNTEAF
11,TRBV5-1,ASSTRTVTEAF
17,TRBV29-1,SVRGSPPGQGKLADTQY
9,TRBV9,ASSVLYEQY
12,TRBV11-2,ASTLQGPNEKLF
13,TRBV30,AWSTGWTSAYEQY
13,TRBV7-9,ASSHALAAQETQY
14,TRBV19,ASSIDASTAGEVAF
12,TRBV7-3,ASSLGHVSDTQY
11,TRBV29-1,SVRTGGNYGYT
12,TRBV7-2,ASSLQGSTDTQY
12,TRBV6-1,ASSEQRTYNEQF
13,TRBV14,ASSREVGSGNTIY
11,TRBV7-2,ASSSRGGNTIY
14,TRBV7-9,ASSPLRLATGDEQF
12,TRBV27,ASSLEGWVTEAF
12,TRBV14,ASSPYRGSTEAF
13,TRBV21-1,ASSKIPTRVRGYT
13,TRBV5-1,ASSLAPGASNEQF
12,TRBV19,ASYSPGQGETQY
15,TRBV5-4,ASSLGQHEGTGNTIY
13,TRBV7-2,ASRREGQSYNEQF
14,TRBV4-1,ASSPRGGGPQETQY
10,TRBV5-6,ASTKNAASVY
12,TRBV30,AWRAASYNSPLH
16,TRBV28,ASGSSTGSRSYNSPLH
10,TRBV6-5,ASRSTGGLEH
14,TRBV30,AWSVLMGDSGNTIY
13,TRBV27,ASSLLASGTREQY
14,TRBV7-8,ASTHKRAYSNQPQH
13,TRBV7-3,ASSLRLAAYNEQF
12,TRBV9,ASSESSYNSPLH
11,TRBV7-6,ASSSAGNTEAF
14,TRBV10-2,ASGLAEGLNTGELF
13,TRBV6-5,ASSYWDKNTGELF
12,TRBV5-1,ASSLEQGSYEQY
10,TRBV28,GQGFQQAEAF
12,TRBV30,AWSTNRGRVKLF
16,TRBV7-3,ASSSTGPRTYSGNTIY
13,TRBV29-1,SVDRTGDSGNTIY
11,TRBV7-3,ASSSGGSSPLH
12,TRBV28,ASRKAGGGNEQF
11,TRBV30,AWNVPRGYGYT
12,TRBV7-3,ASSPDRAGFGYT
11,TRBV9,ASSFPSNGEQF
13,TRBV7-9,ASTFGTGHEEKLF